This T cell receptor beta chain derives from a study of control samples from healthy donors and cancer patients. V lost 8 bases and J lost 5, with 13 bases in between. This CDR3 region has 14 residues. Germline CDR1 SNHLY, CDR2 FYNNEI. Measured with immunoSEQ multiplex PCR; TCRdb has only the in-frame clones, and not every one. Among roughly 180,000 clones, 93% were seen once, and the ten largest hold about 4%. Sequencing was performed on blood. The source is a woman aged 55-70 years in good health. The chain uses TRBV2 and TRBJ1-6, with D unclear. The CDR3 loop is CASEPHRDNSPLHF. In DNA form, the CDR3 reads TGTGCCAGCGAACCCCACCGCGATAATTCACCCCTCCACTTT.